This entry describes one T cell receptor beta chain. Its cognate antigen has yet to be identified. No base quality information exists; no much larger clone differs at one position. TCRbeta CDR3 regions were amplified from genomic DNA using the immunoSEQ Assay, a bias-controlled multiplex PCR. For the original study's pipeline: The number of nucleated cells in each sample was estimated from the amplification of reference gene primers within the assay. Sequence reads were collapsed and filtered to measure the absolute abundance of every unique TCRbeta CDR3 rearrangement. For each sample, productive Simpson clonality was calculated by taking the square root of Simpson's diversity index across productive rearrangements. TCRdb retrieved this table from immuneACCESS and kept in-frame rearrangements only. Not all clones are present; in checked studies, unresolved V genes account for under half, and no reason is known for the remainder. V, J and clone size are those of that table, while D and trimming were read from the DNA. In all, the sample holds under 120,000 clones, and 70% to 80% of those were seen once. Of the sample, more than 20% falls within the top ten clones.

The collaborating institutions used their own protocols to collect whole blood in K2EDTA tubes. For TCRbeta analysis, collaborators shipped samples as frozen whole blood, isolated PBMCs, or DNA extracted from either of those sample types. The V end loses 7 bases and the J end loses 4 bases, and a stretch of 16 bases separates them. Via the germline V gene, CDR1 is MDHEN and CDR2 SYDVKM. Inclusive of the bounding cysteine and phenylalanine, the CDR3 is 14 residues long. Only the CDR3 DNA stays, 42 bases, in frame from base 1. These data are taken from a study of blood T cell repertoires in COVID-19 (dated by TCRdb to about 2020). General notes on the study: The collaborator samples originated in the United States, Italy and Spain and spanned the acute and convalescent phases of COVID-19. HLA class I and class II types, where available, came from metadata supplied by the sample provider rather than from assay-based typing. The samples were drawn from the first 160 participants of the ongoing ImmuneRACE study and from over 950 subjects provided by 6 global collaborators. The repertoires were released in a freely available public database intended as a resource for research on the immune response to SARS-CoV-2. The material from the prospective study consisted of cDNA or gDNA derived from T cells, B-cell-depleted T cells, or PBMCs. A de-identified subject ID, COVID-19 status, age in years and sex were almost always included in the sample metadata. Deeply sampled blood TCRbeta repertoires from subjects exposed to, actively infected with, or recovered from COVID-19 were included in the dataset.

Overall study outcomes, separate from this receptor: How much clinical and demographic metadata was included differed by source and by participant, and the metadata was provided uncurated.

Material for sequencing was peripheral blood. The receptor chain draws on TRBV28 and TRBJ1-2; TRBD1 is possibly the D segment (5 matching bases). This TCR came from a man in his 70s with active or convalescent COVID-19. The encoded CDR3 is CASNSGQGGYGYTF. The nucleotide sequence reads TGTGCCAGCAATTCGGGTCAGGGAGGCTATGGCTACACCTTC.